This is a list of T cell receptor beta chains from one sample in a study of blood T cells in healthy people across ages. TCRdb reprocessed the 5' RACE reads with MiXCR, giving one entry per CDR3 protein. This table holds approximately 1,000,000 distinct CDR3 sequences, around 45% found once. Specimen: blood. These receptor sequences come from a woman aged 55-70 years in good health. The CDR3 runs from the conserved cysteine through the conserved F or W.

j_call,v_call,cdr3_aa
TRBJ2-1,TRBV12-3/TRBV12-4,CASSLETGSEQFF
TRBJ2-5,TRBV20-1,CSARVVAGETQYF
TRBJ2-1,TRBV27,CAIRGGPDNEQFF
TRBJ2-5,TRBV11-1,CASSTPSGGATQYF
TRBJ1-5,TRBV11-2,CASSPWTGRFNQPQHF
TRBJ2-3,TRBV4-1,CASSQDQISTDTQYF
TRBJ2-3,TRBV5-1,CASSLGLASGGSTDTQYF
TRBJ2-6,TRBV29-1,CSVVGGTDNVLTF
TRBJ1-5,TRBV20-1,CSARVTQDRRNQPQHF
TRBJ2-1,TRBV7-2,CASSLVARRDNEQFF
TRBJ1-4,TRBV5-5,CASSRGSPEKLFF
TRBJ2-3,TRBV12-3/TRBV12-4,CASSHTTIDTQYF
TRBJ2-2,TRBV6-5,CASRMDSSNTGELFF
TRBJ1-5,TRBV12-3/TRBV12-4,CASSFGQLSNQPQHF
TRBJ2-3,TRBV12-3/TRBV12-4,CASSLFAGWTDTQYF
TRBJ2-3,TRBV7-9,CASSQSGQGSTSTDTQYF
TRBJ2-3,TRBV10-1,CASIPVGQFTDTQYF
TRBJ2-7,TRBV7-9,CASSLPAGTGPYEQYF
-,TRBV20-1,CSAWTYGKETQYF
TRBJ2-1,TRBV7-2,CASSISVSSYNEQFF
TRBJ2-7,TRBV5-1,CASSTGLAGLGSSYEQYF
TRBJ2-7,TRBV3-1,CASSQDVDLAYEQYF
TRBJ2-5,TRBV12-3/TRBV12-4,CASSHEGDQETQYF
TRBJ2-3,TRBV12-3/TRBV12-4,CASRNGTSRLVVDTQYF
-,TRBV7-8,CAGSLRGGNNEQYF
TRBJ2-5,TRBV27,CASSSRQGYRETQYF
TRBJ2-1,TRBV7-6,CASSLTSGSLSYNEQFF
TRBJ2-7,TRBV4-2,CASSQESSYEQYF
TRBJ2-7,TRBV14,CASSHQLPGLAGGIHEQYF
TRBJ1-6,TRBV27,CASSLGGYNSPLHF
TRBJ2-1,TRBV5-1,CASSLNLAGAPYNEQFF
TRBJ2-1,TRBV3-1,CASRLSTSGRAGEQFF
TRBJ2-7,TRBV21-1,CASSKVRYGTLYEQYF
TRBJ1-4,TRBV7-9,CASSYGQTTNEKLFF